The subject of this entry is one TCR beta chain. Its antigen specificity is not known. A much larger clone differs by one base, so this may be a read error. Bulk unsorted tissue served as the source for RNA extraction, and RNA quality was assessed using a NanoDrop ND-1000 and an Agilent 2100. Distant non-tumor tissue taken more than 3 cm from the tumor edge was used as the normal lung sample. All donors had newly diagnosed lung cancer, had not received prior chemotherapy, and were admitted for thoracic surgery in China between August and November 2014. The study excluded patients who had received radiotherapy or chemotherapy before or who had another cancer at the same time. Pieces of surgical tissue measuring about 1-2.1 cm3 were kept in RNAlater solution and stored at -80 degrees C until use. Library method: multiplex PCR. The data were produced on an Illumina HiSeq 2500. TCRbeta libraries were constructed through three rounds of nested PCR with primers (Table S4) according to protocols modified from ARM-PCR. Before sequencing, PCR products of 200-500 bp were excised from the gel and purified with the QIAquick gel extraction kit. As for the authors' bioinformatics: Trimmomatic was used to clean the reads, FLASH merged the cleaned reads into complete CDR3 sequences, and MiTCR assigned the sequences to V(D)J germline segments. Clonal diversity was calculated as the inverse Simpson's index using VDJtools. In-frame sequences without a premature stop codon were defined as productive reads. TCRdb passed the public sequencing reads through fastp at Q25 and MiXCR, retaining productive beta sequences. Each entry is one CDR3 protein sequence, shown with its most common DNA and genes. The authors' filters were not applied to this entry. This sample is represented by roughly 45,000 distinct CDR3 sequences; over 55% of them were singletons. The ten largest clones represent 45% of the sample.

The record originates from a study of tumor and adjacent non-tumor tissue in lung cancer (dated by TCRdb to about 2018). For the wider study: Of the cohort, about a dozen patients had adenocarcinoma, 2 had squamous cell carcinoma and 1 had small cell lung cancer. Among the approximately 15 patients, ages ranged from roughly 31 to 76 years, some ten were men and 5 were women, and disease was TNM stage I to III. Using bulk TCRbeta repertoires from some 16 lung cancer patients, the study set lung tumor tissue side by side with matched distant non-tumor lung tissue. In total, sequencing yielded 95 million to 150 million productive TCRbeta reads, which works out to an average of about 4.2 million reads per sample. A few dozen paired specimens, one tumor and one normal lung sample per patient, were profiled by TCRbeta CDR3 sequencing.

Findings and caveats that apply to the study as a whole: Only 15 or so patients were included in the cohort, and the need for larger samples and more detailed clinical data was noted by the authors. The top 100 clones accounted for a significantly larger cumulative portion of the repertoire in normal lung than in tumor tissue. Significantly higher TCR diversity (inverse Simpson) was observed in tumor tissue than in normal lung tissue (431.37 vs 166.20, P = 0.0075, Mann-Whitney U test). TCR diversity was significantly higher in younger patients, and greater tumor TCR diversity was associated with shorter overall survival and shorter disease-free survival. The methods do not name the sequencing platform or mention unique molecular identifiers. Because peripheral blood was not sequenced, the blood TCRbeta repertoires of the lung cancer patients in the study went unexamined.

The TCR sequence derives from a man aged 50 to 60 with non-small cell lung cancer. The sequenced sample consisted of distant non-tumor lung tissue.

The CDR3 has the sequence CASSSSYEQYF. The bases are TGTGCCAGCAGCTCGTCTTACGAGCAGTACTTC. This chain is built from TRBV5-6 and TRBJ2-7, with the D gene not clear enough to name. From a lookup of the germline V gene, CDR1 and CDR2 are SGHDT and YYEEEE. Trimming costs V 3 bases and J 4 bases, and their ends lie 5 bases apart. Counted from cysteine to phenylalanine, this CDR3 has 11 amino acids. Only the CDR3 DNA is retained, 33 bases long and in frame from the first base.